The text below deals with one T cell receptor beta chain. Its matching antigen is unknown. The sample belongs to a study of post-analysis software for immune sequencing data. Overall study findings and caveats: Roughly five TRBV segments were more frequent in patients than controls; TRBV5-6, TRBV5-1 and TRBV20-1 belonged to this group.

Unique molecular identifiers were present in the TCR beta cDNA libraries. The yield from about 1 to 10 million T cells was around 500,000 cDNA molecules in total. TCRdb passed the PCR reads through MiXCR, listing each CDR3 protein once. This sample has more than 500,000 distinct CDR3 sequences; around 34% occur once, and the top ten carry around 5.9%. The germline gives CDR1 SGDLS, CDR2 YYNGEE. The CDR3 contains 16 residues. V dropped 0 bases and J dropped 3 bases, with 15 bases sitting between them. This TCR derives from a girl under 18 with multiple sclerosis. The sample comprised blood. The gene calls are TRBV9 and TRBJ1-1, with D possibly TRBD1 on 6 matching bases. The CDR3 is CASSVDGGPPYTEAFF. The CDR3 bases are TGTGCCAGCAGCGTAGATGGGGGGCCCCCGTACACTGAAGCTTTCTTT.